The 20 T cell receptor beta chains below come from one sample, sequenced in a study of cytomegalovirus exposure and HLA in healthy donors. This PCR relied on a set of 60 Vbeta primers and 13 Jbeta primers. The table came from immunoSEQ multiplex PCR; TCRdb's copy has only in-frame clones and leaves some out. Among 150,000 to 160,000 clones listed, roughly 74% were seen once. The material sequenced was PBMCs. These receptors originate from a young man in good health and CMV-seronegative.

The chain carries TRBV7-3 and TRBJ2-1; the D gene is possibly TRBD2 (6 bases). Germline V gives CDR1 SGHTA, CDR2 FQGTGA. This CDR3 is 14 amino acids long. V was pared by 4 bases and J by 10 bases, with 17 bases between. The DNA for the CDR3 is TGTGCCAGCAGCTCCGGGACTCTTAACGAGGAGCAGTTCTTC. It codes for CASSSGTLNEEQFF.

The rearrangement joins TRBV5-6 to TRBJ2-1, with a tentative D call TRBD1 (6 bases). CDR3 length equals 16 residues. The ends were cut back, 0 bases at V and 4 bases at J, with 14 bases in the middle. Looked up from germline, CDR1 is SGHDT and CDR2 is YYEEEE. The CDR3 loop is CASSLVGTRAYNEQFF. CDR3 nucleotides: TGTGCCAGCAGCTTGGTAGGGACAAGAGCTTACAATGAGCAGTTCTTC.

The V and J genes are TRBV27 and TRBJ2-2; 9 positions agree with TRBD2. The CDR3 runs 17 residues. Germline CDR1 is MNHEY and CDR2 is SMNVEV (reference sequence). V shed 3 bases, J shed 3 bases, and the junction held 8 bases outside the gene matches. CDR3 sequence (DNA): TGTGCCAGCAGTTTCGAGGGAGCGGGGGGTTACACCGGGGAGCTGTTTTTT. This codes for CASSFEGAGGYTGELFF.

This clone was observed a handful of times. The gene calls are TRBV5-5 and TRBJ2-7; no firm D call. Trimming took off 1 base at V and 0 bases at J, with 8 bases between the two ends. This CDR3 contains 14 residues. Germline lookup yields CDR1 SGHKS and CDR2 YYEKEE (reference sequence). This CDR3 reads CASSLIISSYEQYF. The DNA for the CDR3 is TGTGCCAGCAGCTTGATAATTAGCTCCTACGAGCAGTACTTC.

A few counts support this clone. The rearrangement joins TRBV7-2 to TRBJ2-7; D is uncertain. V lost 3 bases, J lost 2 bases, and 11 bases lay in between. Germline values: CDR1 SGHTA, CDR2 FQGNSA. This CDR3 comprises 14 residues. The CDR3 region has the DNA TGTGCCAGCAGCTTGCAACCAACTACCTACGAGCAGTACTTC. It codes for CASSLQPTTYEQYF.

The chain uses TRBV6-1 and TRBJ1-5; the match to TRBD1 covers 7 bases. This CDR3 region has 15 residues. CDR1 is MNHNS, CDR2 SASEGT, per germline. The V gene end was trimmed by 2 bases and the J gene end by 7 bases; junction bases not matched to a gene: 8. CDR3: CASSEITGARQPQHF. CDR3 DNA sequence: TGTGCCAGCAGTGAAATAACAGGGGCTAGACAGCCCCAGCATTTT.

V gene TRBV19 combines with J gene TRBJ1-5; 8 bases map to TRBD1. After removal of 3 bases from V and 7 bases from J, the junction contained 5 bases not matched to a gene. This CDR3 is 14 amino acids long. Germline values: CDR1 LNHDA, CDR2 SQIVND (reference sequence). CDR3 protein: CASSMTGEIQPQHF. Here the CDR3 DNA reads TGTGCCAGTAGTATGACAGGGGAAATACAGCCCCAGCATTTT.

The chain recombines TRBV28 with TRBJ1-5; possibly TRBD1 for D (5 bases). CDR1 and CDR2 from the germline V gene are MDHEN and SYDVKM. V lost 3 bases to trimming and J lost 9 bases, with 9 bases between them. The CDR3 has 12 residues. CDR3 loop: CASSLEGRPQHF. The DNA of the CDR3 is TGTGCCAGCAGTTTGGAGGGGCGGCCCCAGCATTTT.

V usage is TRBV19 and J usage is TRBJ1-1, with TRBD1 matching over 8 bases. With 5 bases clipped from V and 5 bases from J, the junction kept 7 bases outside the gene matches. Germline loops: CDR1 LNHDA, CDR2 SQIVND (reference sequence). CDR3 length: 14 residues. DNA of the CDR3: TGTGCCAGTAGTCTCGGACAGGGATTTACTGAAGCTTTCTTT. Residues: CASSLGQGFTEAFF.

This CDR3 reads CASSQDPAGGARVSEQFF. CDR3 in DNA: TGTGCCAGCAGCCAAGATCCAGCGGGGGGGGCCAGGGTCAGTGAGCAGTTCTTC. The genes are TRBV4-2 and TRBJ2-1, with 10 nucleotides matching TRBD2. The length of the CDR3 is 18 residues. With V trimmed by 0 bases and J by 9 bases, 14 bases remained unmatched. Germline V gene data show CDR1 as LGHNA and CDR2 as YNFKEQ.

This clone was counted a few times. The CDR3 region has the DNA TGTGCCAGCAGTTCAGGGGGCTACGAGCAGTACGTC. It encodes CASSSGGYEQYV. The chain is built from TRBV28 and TRBJ2-7, with TRBD1 matching 7 bases. Germline V CDR1 and CDR2: MDHEN, SYDVKM. Trimming cost V 4 bases and J 3 bases; bases outside gene matches: 0. CDR3 length: 12 amino acids.

This clone appeared once. The chain recombines TRBV7-9 with TRBJ1-2, with TRBD1 identical over 7 bases. The CDR3 totals 14 residues. J lost 4 bases, V lost 5 bases, and 7 bases had no gene match. The V gene's germline CDR1 is SEHNR and CDR2 FQNEAQ (reference sequence). CDR3 DNA sequence: TGTGCCAGCAGCCCTACAGGGGTCGTCTATGGCTACACCTTC. It codes for CASSPTGVVYGYTF.

The V and J genes are TRBV11-2 and TRBJ2-7; D gene ambiguous. V lost 7 bases and J 1 base, leaving 17 bases between the germline ends. CDR1 is SGHAT and CDR2 is FQNNGV in the germline V gene. CDR3 length: 15 amino acids. The CDR3, as DNA: TGTGCCAGCACCTCCGACGAGGATCGATCCTACGAGCAGTACGTC. It is translated as CASTSDEDRSYEQYV.

DNA of the CDR3: TGTGCCAGTAGTACACGGACAGGGTTCTACGAGCAGTACTTC. It is translated as CASSTRTGFYEQYF. The V gene is TRBV19, the J gene TRBJ2-7, with 8 bases lining up with TRBD1. V dropped 4 bases and J dropped 3; count of bases not matched to a gene: 5. The CDR3 contains 14 residues. CDR1 is LNHDA, CDR2 SQIVND, per germline (reference sequence). The full variable domain, completed using reference TRBV19 and TRBJ2-7, is DGGITQSPKYLFRKEGQNVTLSCEQNLNHDAMYWYRQDPGQGLRLIYYSQIVNDFQKGDIAEGYSVSREKKESFPLTVTSAQKNPTAFYLCASSTRTGFYEQYFGPGTRLTVT.

This chain joins TRBV18 and TRBJ2-5, with D maybe TRBD2 (5 bases). This CDR3 spans 15 amino acids. CDR1 and CDR2 (germline): KGHSH, LQKENI. The V and J ends lost 2 bases and 5 bases respectively, with 15 bases between them. CDR3: CASSPRVTRGETQYF. The CDR3 DNA sequence: TGTGCCAGCTCACCAAGGGTTACCCGAGGGGAGACCCAGTACTTC.

On this clone: A read error may produce the germline difference seen at one junction end. The V call is TRBV2, the J call TRBJ1-1; possible D gene TRBD1, 5 bases. Germline loops: CDR1 SNHLY, CDR2 FYNNEI. The CDR3 extends over 19 amino acids. CDR3 protein: CDSSGSHVGRANGNTEAFF. DNA for the CDR3: TGTGACAGCAGTGGATCCCATGTGGGCAGGGCGAACGGTAACACTGAAGCTTTCTTT.

This rearrangement joins TRBV7-9 to TRBJ1-2; D gene unclear. V gave up 2 bases and J gave up 7 bases, with 8 bases separating them. This CDR3 contains 12 residues. The germline CDR1 and CDR2 sequences are SEHNR and FQNEAQ (reference sequence). This chain's CDR3 is CASSLREFGYTF. The DNA of the CDR3 is TGTGCCAGCAGCTTACGGGAGTTTGGCTACACCTTC.

Only a few counts were recorded for this clone. The chain links TRBV7-9 to TRBJ1-1, with unresolved D. Germline loops: CDR1 SEHNR, CDR2 FQNEAQ (reference sequence). V was cut by 1 base and J by 1 base, with 10 bases left in between. This CDR3 contains 15 residues. CDR3 nucleotides: TGTGCCAGCAGCTTAGGGTGGTGGCAGAACACTGAAGCTTTCTTT. Its protein product is CASSLGWWQNTEAFF.

This clone was detected once. The gene calls are TRBV16 and TRBJ1-2; no definite D call. With 0 bases removed from V and 6 bases from J, the gap between germline ends came to 8 bases. Per the germline V gene, CDR1 is KGHSY and CDR2 is FQNENV. The CDR3 is 13 residues long. CDR3 region: CASSQSGQDGYTF. The CDR3, as DNA: TGTGCCAGCAGCCAATCTGGGCAGGATGGCTACACCTTC. Drawing the rest from reference TRBV16 and TRBJ1-2, the complete variable domain is GEEVAQTPKHLVRGEGQKAKLYCAPIKGHSYVFWYQQVLKNEFKFLISFQNENVFDETGMPKERFSAKCLPNSPCSLEIQATKLEDSAVYFCASSQSGQDGYTFGSGTRLTVV.

The rearrangement links TRBV7-2 to TRBJ1-1; D perhaps matches TRBD1 (6 bases). The CDR3 spans 16 residues. Germline V gene data show CDR1 as SGHTA and CDR2 as FQGNSA. Trimming cost V 1 base and J 5 bases, with 17 bases left between them. In DNA, the CDR3 is TGTGCCAGCAGCTTAGTAACAGGGAGTACAGGAACTGAAGCTTTCTTT. It is translated as CASSLVTGSTGTEAFF.